This TCR beta chain was captured by sequencing in a study of immune heterogeneity within non-small cell lung tumors. Background on the study: The composition of the tumors was several squamous cell carcinomas, under twelve non-squamous carcinomas and 1 not otherwise specified.

This CDR3 spans 19 amino acids. Germline values: CDR1 SGHVS, CDR2 FNYEAQ. The template for each sample was 600 ng of genomic DNA, which had been extracted from bulk tumor tissue. In surgery, several biopsies were collected from each primary tumor at widely spaced sites. Patients underwent curative surgery for untreated, newly diagnosed non-small cell lung cancer. Curative-intent surgery was being performed on the donors, who were patients newly diagnosed with non-small cell lung cancer. Of note for this clonotype: As yet, its antigen is unknown. The junction differs from germline at one of its ends, possibly a read error.

Multiplex PCR employing 32 V and 13 J primers generated amplicons of the TCR beta CDR3. In TCRdb, the multiplex PCR reads were re-called with MiXCR into one record per CDR3 protein. The sample lists fewer than 7,500 distinct CDR3 sequences, roughly 20% occurring once. Study-level points and caveats: Within each patient, tumor sites shared identical dominant CDR3 beta clonotypes and also held site-unique high-frequency clones. Across individual patients, the high-frequency T-cell receptor beta clonotypes were largely distinct.

The chain is built from TRBV7-6 and TRBJ2-1; possible D gene TRBD2, 7 bases. The sample taken for sequencing was lung tumor tissue. The TCR comes from a man in his fifties or sixties with non-small cell lung cancer. This CDR3 is CASSLEVSGGVPWDNERFF. The CDR3 bases are TGTGCCAGCAGCTTAGAGGTTTCGGGAGGAGTTCCGTGGGACAATGAGCGGTTCTTC.